This TCR beta chain emerged from a study of response to subunit inactivated influenza vaccine (dated by TCRdb to the late 2010s). Looking at the study overall: Deep quantitative profiling of the T cell receptor repertoire was used in the study to follow responses to a trivalent subunit inactivated influenza vaccine.

The library was produced with RT-PCR. Sequencing instrument: Illumina HiSeq 2500. TCRdb trimmed the raw reads at Q25, called clones with MiXCR and kept productive beta chains. Rows matching on CDR3 protein sequence are summarized as one entry with the most common DNA and genes. Counted in this sample were roughly 160,000 distinct CDR3 sequences; roughly 10% of them appeared once. The ten largest clones take up roughly 12% of the sample. Here is what the overall study found, with its caveats: It was suggested by the authors that each seasonal influenza vaccination may recruit only a limited number of new T cells.

V lost 6 bases and J lost 5 bases; the stretch between them is 7 bases long. Reading from cysteine to phenylalanine, the CDR3 counts 10 amino acids. The kept DNA is CDR3 alone, 30 bases in frame from the first base. CDR1 and CDR2, looked up from the germline V gene, are SQVTM and ANQGSEA. The sample's time point label, decoded: approximately 40 days after influenza vaccine administration. A note on this clonotype: Its antigen remains undetermined. The record has no base qualities; no much larger clone is one base away.

Rearrangement joined TRBV29-1 to TRBJ1-1; there is no confident call for the D gene. The material sequenced was non-naive T cells sorted from PBMCs, taken roughly 47 days after vaccination. Sample cell subset or site, as interpreted from the label and publication: memory T cell fraction. The sequence derives from a man aged 45-65 years who received an inactivated influenza vaccine. Donor details come from another sample of the same person, matched by shared clones. CDR3 sequence: CSVGATEAFF. In nucleotide form, the sequence is TGCAGCGTCGGAGCGACTGAAGCTTTCTTT. Extended through the reference TRBV29-1 and TRBJ1-1 proteins, this CDR3 yields the full variable domain: SAVISQKPSRDICQRGTSLTIQCQVDSQVTMMFWYRQQPGQSLTLIATANQGSEATYESGFVIDKFPISRPNLTFSTLTVSNMSPEDSSIYLCSVGATEAFFGQGTRLTVV.